This T cell receptor (beta chain) was identified in a study of T cells in Graves' hyperthyroidism and ophthalmopathy. Findings and caveats of the study: Progression to ophthalmopathy was predicted a median of roughly 6.5 months early. The blood repertoire included most of the expanded thyroid clonotypes above 0.001.

RNA transcripts yielded amplified TCR beta CDR3 regions. The primer set for the first-round RT-PCR of the TCR CDR3 was HTBI. Each CDR3 protein is one row after TCRdb ran MiXCR on the multiplex PCR reads. The table records about 640,000 distinct CDR3 sequences, around 20% of them present only once. This CDR3 has 15 residues. Looked up from germline, CDR1 is MNHEY and CDR2 is SMNVEV (reference sequence). V shed 4 bases and J 5 bases; nucleotides not matched to a gene: 7. This clonotype was counted at least ten times. Its antigen is still unknown. Each diagnosis was grounded in clinical symptoms, serum thyroxine and TRAb, thyroid ultrasound, and orbital computed tomography.

The V and J genes are TRBV27 and TRBJ2-5; the match to TRBD2 covers 10 bases. The specimen was blood. This TCR was sampled from a man aged 25-40 years with Graves' ophthalmopathy. The CDR3 spells CASSSLAGDGETQYF. CDR3 sequence (DNA): TGTGCCAGCAGTTCCCTAGCGGGAGACGGGGAGACCCAGTACTTC.